These T cell receptor beta chains were read from a single sample in a study of early T cells in non-severe SARS-CoV-2 infection. TCRdb reprocessed the 5' RACE reads with MiXCR, giving one entry per CDR3 protein. Altogether around 65,000 distinct CDR3 sequences are present, over 10% being singletons, with the ten largest covering over 1.1%. The sample was whole blood, taken at baseline. The receptors were gathered from an adult who was a healthcare worker with PCR-confirmed SARS-CoV-2 infection or an uninfected control (not recorded which). Each CDR3 is given with its conserved first and last residue. D genes are given only for firm matches. The size entry is marked missing in some rows and otherwise reads once, few, many or a size class.

clone size	J gene	V gene	D gene	CDR3 protein	CDR3 DNA
few	TRBJ2-4	TRBV15	-	CATSSFRGPGAKNIQYF	TGTGCCACCAGCAGTTTCAGGGGCCCCGGTGCCAAAAACATTCAGTACTTC
many	TRBJ2-7	TRBV7-2	TRBD2	CASSSRASGYEQYF	TGTGCCAGCAGCTCCCGGGCTAGCGGGTACGAGCAGTACTTC
many	TRBJ2-3	TRBV11-2	-	CASSLNTGSTDTQYF	TGTGCCAGCAGCTTAAATACAGGAAGCACAGATACGCAGTATTTT
-	TRBJ2-5	TRBV4-3	-	CASSPRAGSQETQYF	TGCGCCAGCAGCCCGCGTGCCGGGTCCCAAGAGACCCAGTACTTC
many	TRBJ2-3	TRBV6-1	TRBD2	CASSEGTSGGAGTDTQYF	TGTGCCAGCAGTGAGGGAACTAGCGGGGGGGCCGGTACAGATACGCAGTATTTT
-	TRBJ1-2	TRBV27	-	CASSLNQQNYGYTF	TGTGCCAGCAGTTTAAATCAGCAGAACTATGGCTACACCTTC
few	TRBJ2-5	TRBV6-2/TRBV6-3	-	CASSYGEQETQYF	TGTGCCAGCAGTTACGGAGAGCAAGAGACCCAGTACTTC
-	TRBJ2-7	TRBV28	TRBD2	CASSSSGAGDSYEQYF	TGTGCCAGCAGCTCGTCCGGAGCGGGAGATTCCTACGAGCAGTACTTC
-	TRBJ2-1	TRBV7-2	TRBD2	CASSLAIAGGGEEQFF	TGTGCCAGCAGCTTAGCGATAGCGGGGGGAGGGGAGGAGCAGTTCTTC
few	TRBJ2-1	TRBV29-1	-	CSVEEVSGSSYNEQFF	TGCAGCGTTGAAGAAGTATCGGGTAGCTCCTACAATGAGCAGTTCTTC
many	TRBJ2-1	TRBV20-1	TRBD2	CSVRKLASSYNEQFF	TGCAGTGTCCGGAAACTAGCGAGCTCCTACAATGAGCAGTTCTTC
many	TRBJ1-1	TRBV6-2/TRBV6-3	-	CASSSLRVSRTEAFF	TGTGCCAGCAGTTCCCTCCGGGTCTCACGGACTGAAGCTTTCTTT
-	TRBJ2-1	TRBV19	-	CASSIAPGTRNEQFF	TGTGCCAGTAGTATAGCACCCGGGACCAGAAATGAGCAGTTCTTC
-	TRBJ1-2	TRBV7-8	-	CASSLKRGVRYGYTF	TGTGCCAGCAGCTTAAAGAGGGGCGTACGCTATGGCTACACCTTC
-	TRBJ2-3	TRBV7-6	TRBD2	CASSPRTSGGSTDTQYF	TGTGCCAGCAGCCCTCGGACTAGCGGGGGATCCACAGATACGCAGTATTTT
few	TRBJ2-1	TRBV29-1	TRBD1	CSGLGQTVLNEQFF	TGCAGCGGCCTGGGACAGACCGTACTCAATGAGCAGTTCTTC
few	TRBJ1-1	TRBV5-1	-	CASSPGDLNTEAFF	TGCGCCAGCAGCCCAGGGGATTTGAACACTGAAGCTTTCTTT
-	TRBJ2-5	TRBV29-1	TRBD2	CSGDAPGGVGAAGVEVVPETQYF	TGCAGCGGGGATGCACCCGGGGGCGTGGGTGCAGCGGGAGTTGAAGTGGTCCCGGAGACCCAGTACTTC
few	TRBJ2-7	TRBV6-2/TRBV6-3	-	CASSTLPGAAVYEQYF	TGTGCCAGCAGTACACTACCTGGAGCGGCAGTCTACGAGCAGTACTTC
few	TRBJ2-1	TRBV20-1	TRBD2	CSATQLMGGVYNEQFF	TGCAGTGCTACCCAGCTAATGGGGGGGGTTTACAATGAGCAGTTCTTC
many	TRBJ2-3	TRBV20-1	TRBD2	CSARDLTGGRDTQYF	TGCAGTGCTAGAGATCTGACGGGGGGGCGCGATACGCAGTATTTT